This T cell receptor (beta chain) originates from a study of blood T cell repertoires in COVID-19. Profiling relied on immunoSEQ multiplex PCR, and the TCRdb table lists in-frame clones only, not all of them. The sample records 220,000 or so clones, around 82% being singletons. Looked up from germline, CDR1 is MNHNY and CDR2 is SVGAGI (reference sequence). Trimming shortened V by 2 bases and J by 4 bases, and 14 bases separated the two germline ends. The CDR3 covers 15 residues. This sequence originates from a woman aged 60-75 years with acute or convalescent COVID-19. Sample: peripheral blood. The chain uses TRBV6-6 and TRBJ1-1; TRBD1 is a possible D gene (5 bases). CDR3 amino acids: CASSYPTGGTTEAFF. The CDR3 nucleotides are TGTGCCAGCAGTTACCCGACCGGGGGAACCACTGAAGCTTTCTTT.